This T cell receptor beta chain was profiled in a study of patients and donors after allogeneic stem cell transplantation. TCRdb reanalysed the RT-PCR reads using MiXCR and keeps one entry per CDR3 protein. Found here are around 9,900 distinct CDR3 sequences, approximately 5.9% of them singletons; the top ten hold roughly 26%. The CDR3 loop spans 19 amino acids. In germline, CDR1 is SGHNT, CDR2 YENEEA. Trimming took off 5 bases at V and 6 bases at J, with 26 bases between the two ends. The sequencing sample was made of blood, either unsorted or a sorted T cell fraction (not recorded which). This clonotype was sampled from a human donor who was either an allogeneic HSCT recipient or a stem cell or donor lymphocyte infusion donor (not recorded which). It is not recorded whose cells these are; they may come from a transplant donor. The V gene is TRBV11-3, the J gene TRBJ1-6; D is ambiguous. CDR3 sequence reads: CASSTSRVGRWGFNSPLHF. The DNA for the CDR3 is TGTGCCAGCAGCACCTCACGGGTCGGGAGGTGGGGTTTTAATTCACCCCTCCACTTT.